Presented here are 15 T cell receptor beta chains from one specimen sequenced in a study of blood T cell repertoires in COVID-19. Assay: immunoSEQ multiplex PCR; the TCRdb copy retains only in-frame clones and omits some. The data hold about 90,000 clones, with roughly 86% observed a single time. Material: peripheral blood. The receptors were gathered from a human donor in a cohort sampled during active COVID-19.

The chain employs TRBV25-1 and TRBJ1-2; no clear D. The CDR3 loop spans 13 amino acids. V was clipped by 6 bases and J by 8 bases, with 16 bases between them. From germline, CDR1 is MGHDK and CDR2 SYGVNS. CDR3 in amino acids: CASRPTVSVGYTF. As DNA, the CDR3 is TGTGCCAGCAGGCCGACGGTAAGCGTAGGCTACACCTTC.

The chain couples TRBV7-2 to TRBJ1-4; D uncertain. The CDR3 sequence is 13 residues long. CDR1 and CDR2 (germline): SGHTA, FQGNSA. The germline V and J ends were trimmed by 2 bases and 7 bases, with 8 bases remaining between them. CDR3 sequence: CASSLRPSEKLFF. The CDR3 DNA is TGTGCCAGCAGCTTAAGGCCTAGTGAAAAACTGTTTTTT. Filled out from reference TRBV7-2 and TRBJ1-4, the complete variable domain reads GAGVSQSPSNKVTEKGKDVELRCDPISGHTALYWYRQSLGQGLEFLIYFQGNSAPDKSGLPSDRFSAERTGGSVSTLTIQRTQQEDSAVYLCASSLRPSEKLFFGSGTQLSVL.

The chain employs TRBV14 and TRBJ1-1; 8 nucleotides match TRBD1. The CDR3 has 12 residues. The V gene end was trimmed by 3 bases and the J gene end by 8 bases; junction bases not matched to a gene: 2. CDR1 and CDR2 (germline): SGHDN, FVKESK. The CDR3 DNA reads as TGTGCCAGCAGCCAGGGGGACAGGGAAGCTTTCTTT. Its translation: CASSQGDREAFF.

The rearrangement uses TRBV25-1 and TRBJ2-6; D is undetermined. This CDR3 has 11 residues. The V and J ends lost 4 bases and 7 bases respectively, with 2 bases between them. Germline V gene sequence: CDR1 MGHDK, CDR2 SYGVNS. The CDR3 region is CASSVANVLTF. CDR3 sequence (DNA): TGTGCCAGCAGTGTAGCCAACGTCCTGACTTTC.

This chain uses TRBV3-1 (or the pseudogene TRBV3-2) with TRBJ2-2, with 9 bases fitting TRBD1. Germline-derived CDR1 and CDR2 are LGHDT and YNNKEL (reference sequence). CDR3 length: 18 amino acids. J lost 4 bases, V lost 1 base, and 10 bases had no gene match. CDR3 region: CASSQVGLGTGITGELFF. The CDR3 DNA follows: TGTGCCAGCAGCCAAGTGGGCCTCGGGACAGGGATCACCGGGGAGCTGTTTTTT.

The chain couples TRBV7-8 to TRBJ1-6; possible D gene TRBD1, 5 bases. V shed 1 base and J shed 9 bases, with 10 bases lying between them. CDR1 SGHVS and CDR2 FQNEAQ come from the germline V gene. The CDR3 sequence is 14 residues long. The CDR3 DNA reads TGTGCCAGCAGCTTAGAGCAGGGCCTTTCACCCCTCCACTTT. Its translation: CASSLEQGLSPLHF. The variable domain in full, completed from reference TRBV7-8 and TRBJ1-6, reads GAGVSQSPRYKVAKRGQDVALRCDPISGHVSLFWYQQALGQGPEFLTYFQNEAQLDKSGLPSDRFFAERPEGSVSTLKIQRTQQEDSAVYLCASSLEQGLSPLHFGNGTRLTVT.

This chain connects TRBV3-1 (or the pseudogene TRBV3-2) to TRBJ1-6; tentative D call: TRBD1 (5 bases). This CDR3 spans 14 amino acids. Trimming cost V 0 bases and J 8 bases, with 8 bases left between them. Looked up from germline, CDR1 is LGHDT and CDR2 is YNNKEL (reference sequence). In DNA form, the CDR3 reads TGTGCCAGCAGCCAAGAAGGGGTGGATTCACCCCTCCACTTT. Amino acids: CASSQEGVDSPLHF.

The rearrangement joins TRBV18 to TRBJ2-2; TRBD1 matches at 8 bases. Germline V gene sequence: CDR1 KGHSH, CDR2 LQKENI. The CDR3 loop spans 18 amino acids. Germline trimming cut 3 bases from V and 5 bases from J; bases unmatched to any gene: 14. The CDR3 nucleotides read TGTGCCAGCTCACCGAAAAATGTCCAGGGGGCGCAGACCGGGGAGCTGTTTTTT. It is translated as CASSPKNVQGAQTGELFF. Using reference TRBV18 and TRBJ2-2 for the parts outside the CDR3, the full variable domain is NAGVMQNPRHLVRRRGQEARLRCSPMKGHSHVYWYRQLPEEGLKFMVYLQKENIIDESGMPKERFSAEFPKEGPSILRIQQVVRGDSAAYFCASSPKNVQGAQTGELFFGEGSRLTVL.

This chain links TRBV7-3 with TRBJ2-5, with D unresolved. The V end lost 5 bases, the J end lost 2 bases, and 15 bases lay between the germline ends. There are 15 residues in the CDR3. Germline values: CDR1 SGHTA, CDR2 FQGTGA. This CDR3 reads CASSRSSGPQETQYF. DNA for the CDR3: TGTGCCAGCAGCCGTTCCTCCGGTCCTCAAGAGACCCAGTACTTC. The variable domain in full, with the rest retrieved from reference TRBV7-3 and TRBJ2-5, is GAGVSQTPSNKVTEKGKYVELRCDPISGHTALYWYRQSLGQGPEFLIYFQGTGAADDSGLPNDRFFAVRPEGSVSTLKIQRTERGDSAVYLCASSRSSGPQETQYFGPGTRLLVL.

The chain couples TRBV15 to TRBJ1-5; the D is unclear. CDR1 is LNHNV and CDR2 is YYDKDF in the germline V gene (reference sequence). The CDR3 runs to 12 residues. V lost 8 bases to trimming and J lost 4 bases, with 9 bases between them. The CDR3 loop reads CATSRLNQPQHF. CDR3 DNA: TGTGCCACCTCCAGGTTAAATCAGCCCCAGCATTTT.

The V call is TRBV12-5, the J call TRBJ1-1; 7 bases fit TRBD1. There are 13 residues in the CDR3. Germline V lookup: CDR1 LGHNT, CDR2 FRNRAP. V dropped 6 bases and J dropped 4; count of bases not matched to a gene: 5. Written as DNA, the CDR3 is TGTGCTAGTGGCCAGGGACAGACCACTGAAGCTTTCTTT. Its protein is CASGQGQTTEAFF.

The rearrangement uses TRBV28 and TRBJ1-5; 10 bases fit TRBD1. The V gene's germline CDR1 is MDHEN and CDR2 SYDVKM. CDR3 length: 17 residues. Trimming took 6 bases from V and 0 from J; bases not matched to a gene: 8. The CDR3 protein is CASSWGQGRYSNQPQHF. In DNA, the CDR3 is TGTGCCAGCAGCTGGGGACAGGGGCGTTATAGCAATCAGCCCCAGCATTTT.

As to this clone: The junction departs from the called germline gene at one end, perhaps through a read error. CDR3 DNA sequence: TGTGCTAGCAGCTTAAGCGGGGGCTCCTACAATGAGCAGTTCTTC. Amino acid sequence: CASSLSGGSYNEQFF. This chain uses TRBV7-7 with TRBJ2-1; 8 nucleotides align to TRBD2. Germline CDR1 and CDR2: SSHAT and FNYEAQ (reference sequence). The CDR3 is 15 amino acids.

The rearrangement links TRBV7-9 to TRBJ2-4; D is unclear. This CDR3 has 13 residues. V gave up 1 base and J gave up 6 bases, with 7 bases separating them. The germline V gene encodes CDR1 SEHNR and CDR2 FQNEAQ (reference sequence). This CDR3 is CASSLEQINIQYF. CDR3 sequence (DNA): TGTGCCAGCAGCTTAGAACAGATAAACATTCAGTACTTC.

The chain couples TRBV6-5 to TRBJ1-2; 9 nucleotides match TRBD1. Germline trimming cut 6 bases from V and 6 bases from J; bases unmatched to any gene: 5. Per the germline V gene, CDR1 is MNHEY and CDR2 is SVGAGI. The CDR3 is 13 amino acids. CDR3 bases: TGTGCCAGCAGAGGGACAGGGAGGAATGGCTACACCTTC. Its protein is CASRGTGRNGYTF.